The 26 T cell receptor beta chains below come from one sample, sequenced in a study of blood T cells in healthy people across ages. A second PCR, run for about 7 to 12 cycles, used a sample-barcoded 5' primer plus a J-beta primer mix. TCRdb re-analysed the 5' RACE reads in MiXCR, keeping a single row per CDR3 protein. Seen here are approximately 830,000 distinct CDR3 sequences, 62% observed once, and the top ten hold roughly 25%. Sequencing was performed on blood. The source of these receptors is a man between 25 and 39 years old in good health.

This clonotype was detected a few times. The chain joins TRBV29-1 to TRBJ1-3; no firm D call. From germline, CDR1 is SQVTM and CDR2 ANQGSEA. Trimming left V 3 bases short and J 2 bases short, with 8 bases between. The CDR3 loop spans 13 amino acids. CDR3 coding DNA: TGCAGCGTTGAGGGTGGTGCTGGAAACACCATATATTTT. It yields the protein CSVEGGAGNTIYF.

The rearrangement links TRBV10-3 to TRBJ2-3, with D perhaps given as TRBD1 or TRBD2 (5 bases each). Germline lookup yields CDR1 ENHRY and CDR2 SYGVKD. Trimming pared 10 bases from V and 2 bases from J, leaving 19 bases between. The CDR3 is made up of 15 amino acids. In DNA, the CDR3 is TGTGCCACTACGGGGCTGGGGTCGGTCACAGATACGCAGTATTTT. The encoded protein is CATTGLGSVTDTQYF.

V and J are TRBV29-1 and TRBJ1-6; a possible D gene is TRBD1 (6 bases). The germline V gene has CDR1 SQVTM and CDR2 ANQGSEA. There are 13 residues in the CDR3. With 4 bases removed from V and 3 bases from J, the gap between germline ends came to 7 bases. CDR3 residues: CSVGTDYNSPLHF. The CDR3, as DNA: TGCAGCGTTGGGACAGACTATAATTCACCCCTCCACTTT. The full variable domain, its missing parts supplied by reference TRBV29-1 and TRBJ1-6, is SAVISQKPSRDICQRGTSLTIQCQVDSQVTMMFWYRQQPGQSLTLIATANQGSEATYESGFVIDKFPISRPNLTFSTLTVSNMSPEDSSIYLCSVGTDYNSPLHFGNGTRLTVT.

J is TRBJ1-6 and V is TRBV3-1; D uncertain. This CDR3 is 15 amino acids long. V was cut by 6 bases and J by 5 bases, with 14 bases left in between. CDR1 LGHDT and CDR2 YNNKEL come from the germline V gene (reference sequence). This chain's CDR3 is CASSFNRQNNSPLHF. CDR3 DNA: TGTGCCAGCAGTTTCAACAGACAAAATAATTCACCCCTCCACTTT.

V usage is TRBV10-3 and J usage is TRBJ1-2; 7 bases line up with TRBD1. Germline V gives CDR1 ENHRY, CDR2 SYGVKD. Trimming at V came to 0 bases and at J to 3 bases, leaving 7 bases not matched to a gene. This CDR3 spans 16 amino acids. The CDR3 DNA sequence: TGTGCCATCAGTGAGTCTAAACAGGGGTACGACTATGGCTACACCTTC. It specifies CAISESKQGYDYGYTF.

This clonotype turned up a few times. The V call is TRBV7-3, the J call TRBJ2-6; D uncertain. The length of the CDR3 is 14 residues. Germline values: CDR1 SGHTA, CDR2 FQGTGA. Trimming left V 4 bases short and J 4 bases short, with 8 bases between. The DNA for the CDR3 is TGTGCCAGCAGCTCCCCTGGGGGGGCCAACGTCCTGACTTTC. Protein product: CASSSPGGANVLTF.

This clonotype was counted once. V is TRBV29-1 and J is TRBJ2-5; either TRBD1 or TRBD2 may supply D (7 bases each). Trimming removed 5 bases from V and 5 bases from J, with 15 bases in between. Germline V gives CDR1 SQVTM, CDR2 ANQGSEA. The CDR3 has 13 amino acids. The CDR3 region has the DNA TGCAGCGTTCAGGGGGGGCTAGGGGAGACCCAGTACTTC. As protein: CSVQGGLGETQYF.

In DNA form, the CDR3 reads TGCAGTGCAAGGACGTCTACCTACACTTCGAATGAGCAGTTCTTC. Translating gives CSARTSTYTSNEQFF. The rearrangement uses TRBV20-1 and TRBJ2-1, with D unclear. This CDR3 comprises 15 residues. Trimming removed 6 bases from V and 7 bases from J, with 22 bases in between. Germline CDR1 reads DFQATT; CDR2 reads SNEGSKA (reference sequence).

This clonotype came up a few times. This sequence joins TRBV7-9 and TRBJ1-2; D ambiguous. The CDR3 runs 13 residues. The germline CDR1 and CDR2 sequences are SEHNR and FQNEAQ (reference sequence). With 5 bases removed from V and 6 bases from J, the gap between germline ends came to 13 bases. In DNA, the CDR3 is TGTGCCAGCAGCCGTGACACCGACAATGGCTACACCTTC. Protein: CASSRDTDNGYTF.

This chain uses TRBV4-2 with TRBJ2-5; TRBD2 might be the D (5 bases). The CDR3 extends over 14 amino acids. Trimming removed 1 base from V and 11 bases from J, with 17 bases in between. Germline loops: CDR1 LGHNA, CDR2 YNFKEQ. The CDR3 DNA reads TGTGCCAGCAGCCAAGTATTTGGGAGCTATGAGCAGTACTTC. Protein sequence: CASSQVFGSYEQYF.

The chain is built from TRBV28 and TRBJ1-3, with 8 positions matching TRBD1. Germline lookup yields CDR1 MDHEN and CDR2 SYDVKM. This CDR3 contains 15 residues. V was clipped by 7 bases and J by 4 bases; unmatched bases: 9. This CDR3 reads CASIRRTGLGNTIYF. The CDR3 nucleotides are TGTGCCAGCATAAGACGGACAGGGTTAGGAAACACCATATATTTT.

CDR3 sequence: CSARKAGGGADTQYF. The CDR3 coding sequence is TGCAGTGCTAGAAAAGCGGGAGGAGGAGCAGATACGCAGTATTTT. V usage is TRBV20-1 and J usage is TRBJ2-3; 9 bases align to TRBD2. Germline CDR1 DFQATT, CDR2 SNEGSKA (reference sequence). CDR3 length: 15 residues. Trimming at V came to 2 bases and at J to 4 bases, leaving 7 bases not matched to a gene.

CDR3 sequence: CATSREATVQETQYF. The CDR3 coding sequence is TGTGCCACCAGCAGAGAAGCGACTGTGCAAGAGACCCAGTACTTC. The chain recombines TRBV15 with TRBJ2-5; D not resolved. Germline loops: CDR1 LNHNV, CDR2 YYDKDF (reference sequence). CDR3 length: 15 amino acids. V lost 0 bases and J lost 2, with 10 bases in between.

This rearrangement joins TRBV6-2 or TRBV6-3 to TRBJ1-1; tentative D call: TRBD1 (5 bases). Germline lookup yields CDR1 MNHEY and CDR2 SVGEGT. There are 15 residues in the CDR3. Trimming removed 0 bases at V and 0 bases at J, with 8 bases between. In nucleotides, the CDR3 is TGTGCCAGCAGTTACTCCGGGACGGTGAACACTGAAGCTTTCTTT. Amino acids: CASSYSGTVNTEAFF.

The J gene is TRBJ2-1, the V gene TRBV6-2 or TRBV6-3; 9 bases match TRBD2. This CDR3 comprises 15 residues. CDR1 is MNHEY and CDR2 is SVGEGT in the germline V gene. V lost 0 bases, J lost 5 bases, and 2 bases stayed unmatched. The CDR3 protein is CASSYSPSGDNEQFF. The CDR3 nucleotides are TGTGCCAGCAGTTACTCACCTAGCGGGGACAATGAGCAGTTCTTC.

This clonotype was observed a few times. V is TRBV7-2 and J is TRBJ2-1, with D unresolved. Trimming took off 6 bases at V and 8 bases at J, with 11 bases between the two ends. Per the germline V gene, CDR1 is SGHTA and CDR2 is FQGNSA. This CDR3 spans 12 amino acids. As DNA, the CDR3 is TGTGCCAGCAGGTCAATTTTCGATGAGCAGTTCTTC. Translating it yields CASRSIFDEQFF.

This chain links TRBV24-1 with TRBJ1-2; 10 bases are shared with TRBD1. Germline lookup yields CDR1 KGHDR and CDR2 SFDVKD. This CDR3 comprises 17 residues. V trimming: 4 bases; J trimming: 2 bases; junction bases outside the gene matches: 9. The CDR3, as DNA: TGTGCCACCAGTGACTCCGTCCCGGGACAGGGGAACTATGGCTACACCTTC. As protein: CATSDSVPGQGNYGYTF.

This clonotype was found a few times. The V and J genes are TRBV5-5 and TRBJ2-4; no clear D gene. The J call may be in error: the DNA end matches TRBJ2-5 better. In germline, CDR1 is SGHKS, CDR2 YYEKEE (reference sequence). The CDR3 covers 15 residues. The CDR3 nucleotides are TGTGCCAGCAGCTTCTTACTGGCTAGGCAAGAGACCCAGTACTTC. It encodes CASSFLLARQETQYF.

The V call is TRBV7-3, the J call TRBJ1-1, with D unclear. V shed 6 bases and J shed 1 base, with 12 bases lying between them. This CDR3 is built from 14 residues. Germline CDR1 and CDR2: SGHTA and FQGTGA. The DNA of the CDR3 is TGTGCCAGCAGGTTTGTGGCGCGGAACACTGAAGCTTTCTTT. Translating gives CASRFVARNTEAFF.

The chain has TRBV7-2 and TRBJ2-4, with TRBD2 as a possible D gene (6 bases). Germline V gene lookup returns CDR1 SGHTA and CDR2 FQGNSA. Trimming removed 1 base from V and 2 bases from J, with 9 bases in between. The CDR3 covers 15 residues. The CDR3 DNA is TGTGCCAGCAGCTTAGAGGAGGGAACCAAAAACATTCAGTACTTC. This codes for CASSLEEGTKNIQYF.

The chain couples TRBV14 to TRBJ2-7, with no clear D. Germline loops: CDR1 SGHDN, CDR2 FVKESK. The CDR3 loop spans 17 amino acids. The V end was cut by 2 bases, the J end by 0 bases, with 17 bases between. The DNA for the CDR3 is TGTGCCAGCAGCCAATCTTCTAAGGCCTCCCCCTCCTACGAGCAGTACTTC. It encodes CASSQSSKASPSYEQYF.

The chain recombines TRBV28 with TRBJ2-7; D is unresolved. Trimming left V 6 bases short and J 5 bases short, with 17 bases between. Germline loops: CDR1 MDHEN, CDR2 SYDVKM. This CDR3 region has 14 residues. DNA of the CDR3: TGTGCCAGCAGCGACCCATATAAAGTGAACGAGCAGTACTTC. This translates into CASSDPYKVNEQYF.

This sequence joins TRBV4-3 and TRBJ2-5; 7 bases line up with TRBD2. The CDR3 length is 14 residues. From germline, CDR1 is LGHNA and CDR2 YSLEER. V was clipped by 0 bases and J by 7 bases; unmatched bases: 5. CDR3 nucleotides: TGCGCCAGCAGCCAAGATGAACTAGCGCGGACCCAGTACTTC. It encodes CASSQDELARTQYF.

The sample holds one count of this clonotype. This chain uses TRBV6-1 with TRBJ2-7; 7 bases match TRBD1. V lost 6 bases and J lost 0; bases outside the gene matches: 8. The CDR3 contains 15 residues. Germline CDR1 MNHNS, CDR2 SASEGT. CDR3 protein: CASSPSGQFSYEQYF. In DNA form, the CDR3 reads TGTGCCAGCAGCCCATCGGGACAGTTCTCCTACGAGCAGTACTTC.

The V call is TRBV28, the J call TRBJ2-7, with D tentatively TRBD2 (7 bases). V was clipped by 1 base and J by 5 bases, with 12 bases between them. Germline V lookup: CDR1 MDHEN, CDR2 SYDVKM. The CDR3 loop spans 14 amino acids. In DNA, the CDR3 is TGTGCCAGCAGTTTATCTCCGGGGGGCAACGAGCAGTACTTC. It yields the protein CASSLSPGGNEQYF.

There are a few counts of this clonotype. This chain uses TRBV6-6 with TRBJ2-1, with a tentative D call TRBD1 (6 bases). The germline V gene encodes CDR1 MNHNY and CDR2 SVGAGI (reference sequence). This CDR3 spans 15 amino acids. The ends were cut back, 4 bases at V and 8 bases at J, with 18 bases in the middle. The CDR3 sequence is CASSSAGTPRDEQFF. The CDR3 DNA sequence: TGTGCCAGCAGTTCCGCCGGGACACCTCGGGATGAGCAGTTCTTC.